The 12 T cell receptor beta chains below come from one sample, sequenced in a study of blood T cell repertoires in COVID-19. TCRdb's copy holds only in-frame clones and misses some; the assay was immunoSEQ multiplex PCR. The table shows about 210,000 clones, with roughly 84% occurring only once. Specimen: PBMCs or T cells enriched from blood (not recorded which). Source of these receptors: a man aged 25 to 45 in a cohort exposed to, infected with or recovered from COVID-19 (not recorded which).

The CDR3 DNA reads TGTGCCAGCAGTTACGGACAGGGCCGGGGTTCACCCCTCCACTTT. Amino acids: CASSYGQGRGSPLHF. The V gene is TRBV6-8, the J gene TRBJ1-6, with 8 bases identical to TRBD1. CDR1 is MNHGY, CDR2 SAAAGT, per germline. This CDR3 contains 15 residues. The V segment lost 2 bases and the J segment 9 bases; nucleotides outside the gene matches: 6.

V and J are TRBV9 and TRBJ2-3, with 7 bases fitting TRBD1. CDR3 size: 16 residues. V gave up 2 bases and J gave up 2 bases; unmatched junction bases: 8. From germline, CDR1 is SGDLS and CDR2 YYNGEE. The CDR3 sequence is CASSVFGDRHTDTQYF. The CDR3 coding sequence is TGTGCCAGCAGCGTCTTTGGGGACAGACACACAGATACGCAGTATTTT.

The chain employs TRBV6-5 and TRBJ1-6; D remains unclear. Germline V gene data show CDR1 as MNHEY and CDR2 as SVGAGI. Deletions cut 2 bases from V and 7 bases from J, with 6 bases between. This CDR3 has 13 residues. CDR3 region: CASSYGSNSPLHF. CDR3 DNA: TGTGCCAGCAGTTACGGGAGCAATTCACCCCTCCACTTT.

The chain links TRBV28 to TRBJ2-7; 7 bases map to TRBD1. J lost 0 bases, V lost 5 bases, and 4 bases had no gene match. This CDR3 is 14 amino acids long. Germline V lookup: CDR1 MDHEN, CDR2 SYDVKM. DNA for the CDR3: TGTGCCAGCAGTCCCCGGGACAGCTCCTACGAGCAGTACTTC. As protein: CASSPRDSSYEQYF.

V usage is TRBV11-2 and J usage is TRBJ2-1; 7 positions match TRBD1. CDR1 and CDR2 from the germline V gene are SGHAT and FQNNGV. V lost 4 bases, J lost 2 bases, and 5 bases stayed unmatched. This CDR3 is built from 15 residues. DNA of the CDR3: TGTGCCAGCAGCTCACTACAGGGGCCCTACAATGAGCAGTTCTTC. This sequence encodes CASSSLQGPYNEQFF.

The chain joins TRBV6-2 or TRBV6-3 to TRBJ2-1; no clear D. Per germline, CDR1 MNHEY and CDR2 SVGEGT. The CDR3 spans 19 residues. V lost 3 bases and J 4 bases, leaving 25 bases between the germline ends. The CDR3 DNA reads TGTGCCAGCAGTTATTTGATTACTCCCGTGTTTCGCGGTTACAATGAGCAGTTCTTC. Translation: CASSYLITPVFRGYNEQFF.

V is TRBV7-2 and J is TRBJ2-1; TRBD2 matches at 7 bases. Germline CDR1 and CDR2: SGHTA and FQGNSA. The CDR3 length is 16 residues. V lost 4 bases, J lost 5 bases, and 11 bases stayed unmatched. DNA for the CDR3: TGTGCCAGCAGCTCGAGACTAGCCGGGGGACACAATGAGCAGTTCTTC. This codes for CASSSRLAGGHNEQFF.

This chain links TRBV20-1 with TRBJ2-1, with D possibly being TRBD2 (5 bases). CDR3 length: 11 amino acids. Germline lookup yields CDR1 DFQATT and CDR2 SNEGSKA (reference sequence). V gave up 5 bases and J gave up 10 bases, with 12 bases separating them. The CDR3, as DNA: TGCAGTGCTCTGGACTTCCGGGAGCAGTTCTTC. Translation gives CSALDFREQFF.

This chain joins TRBV19 and TRBJ1-4, with TRBD1 identical over 9 bases. The junction had 8 bases not matched to a gene; V was cut back by 5 bases and J by 7 bases. Germline-derived CDR1 and CDR2 are LNHDA and SQIVND (reference sequence). The CDR3 length is 15 residues. The CDR3 DNA reads as TGTGCCAGTAGTGGTCCGGGACAGGGACTTGAAAAACTGTTTTTT. The encoded protein is CASSGPGQGLEKLFF.

The DNA of the CDR3 is TGTGCCAGCAGGACAGGGGGCGATTACTCACCCCTCCACTTT. This translates into CASRTGGDYSPLHF. The chain combines TRBV27 with TRBJ1-6; TRBD1 matches 10 bases. V trimming: 6 bases; J trimming: 10 bases; junction bases outside the gene matches: 6. The CDR3 runs to 14 residues. Germline lookup yields CDR1 MNHEY and CDR2 SMNVEV (reference sequence).

This rearrangement joins TRBV18 to TRBJ1-4; D call uncertain. The V end was cut by 8 bases, the J end by 8 bases, with 21 bases between. The CDR3 consists of 15 residues. Germline assignment: CDR1 KGHSH and CDR2 LQKENI. The CDR3 bases are TGTGCCAGCCGCACTCAAGCCGGGCGGGAGGAAAAACTGTTTTTT. Its translation is CASRTQAGREEKLFF.

The V and J genes are TRBV21-1 and TRBJ1-2; the table's D call, TRBD1, has no DNA check behind it. TRBV21-1 is noted as a pseudogene. The CDR3 totals 16 residues. CDR3 DNA: TGTGCCAGCAGCATACGACAGGACCTCTTGGACTATGGCTACACCTTC. Encoded protein: CASSIRQDLLDYGYTF.